These 21 T cell receptor beta chains originate from one sample sequenced in a study of long-term antiretroviral therapy in people with HIV. The assay used was immunoSEQ (version v3.0), run at survey level. Measured with immunoSEQ multiplex PCR; TCRdb has only the in-frame clones, and not every one. The top ten hold less than 3% of the sample, which has roughly 44,000 clones, roughly 96% seen once. The sample consisted of unsorted PBMCs, taken 3.7 years after starting antiretroviral therapy. The receptors come from a woman in her 50s with HIV.

Here the CDR3 DNA reads TGCAGCGTTTTAGGTGGGGAGGGCACCGGGGAGCTGTTTTTT. Amino acid sequence: CSVLGGEGTGELFF. V is TRBV29-1 and J is TRBJ2-2; 7 bases are a match to TRBD2. The CDR3 runs 14 residues. V shed 5 bases and J 4 bases; nucleotides not matched to a gene: 7. Germline V CDR1 and CDR2: SQVTM, ANQGSEA.

The J gene is TRBJ1-2, the V gene TRBV19; 10 bases match TRBD1. Germline V CDR1 and CDR2: LNHDA, SQIVND (reference sequence). V gave up 3 bases and J gave up 5 bases; unmatched junction bases: 3. This CDR3 spans 14 amino acids. The CDR3 sequence is CASSMGQGRYGYTF. The CDR3 nucleotides read TGTGCCAGTAGTATGGGACAGGGGAGGTATGGCTACACCTTC.

The chain carries TRBV27 and TRBJ1-2; D gene ambiguous. CDR1 MNHEY and CDR2 SMNVEV come from the germline V gene (reference sequence). V shed 6 bases and J shed 7 bases, with 15 bases lying between them. The CDR3 is made up of 13 amino acids. DNA for the CDR3: TGTGCCAGCAGGACTTCTCTAGTCCCTGGCTACACCTTC. Its protein product is CASRTSLVPGYTF.

V is TRBV18 and J is TRBJ1-4; D is undetermined. Germline loops: CDR1 KGHSH, CDR2 LQKENI. V dropped 2 bases and J dropped 8 bases, with 18 bases sitting between them. The CDR3 runs 16 residues. CDR3 bases: TGTGCCAGCTCACCAGGATCTTTGGAGGGCATCGAAAAACTGTTTTTT. Translation: CASSPGSLEGIEKLFF.

This clone has a single count. This sequence joins TRBV5-4 and TRBJ1-2; TRBD1 might be the D (5 bases). This CDR3 has 14 amino acids. V lost 2 bases and J 4 bases, leaving 12 bases between the germline ends. The germline V gene encodes CDR1 SGHNT and CDR2 YYREEE (reference sequence). The CDR3 loop is CASSLQDGPYGYTF. The CDR3 DNA is TGTGCCAGCAGCTTACAGGACGGCCCCTATGGCTACACCTTC.

This chain connects TRBV7-2 to TRBJ1-3; no definite D call. Deletions cut 4 bases from V and 1 base from J, with 5 bases between. The CDR3 is made up of 13 amino acids. Germline CDR1 SGHTA, CDR2 FQGNSA. CDR3 in amino acids: CASSSLSGNTIYF. The DNA of the CDR3 is TGTGCCAGCAGCTCCTTGTCTGGAAACACCATATATTTT.

The CDR3 reads CASSLTENEKLFF. CDR3 in DNA: TGTGCCAGCAGCTTGACAGAAAATGAAAAACTGTTTTTT. V gene TRBV7-6 combines with J gene TRBJ1-4; D possibly corresponds to TRBD1 (5 bases). CDR1 and CDR2 (germline): SGHVS, FNYEAQ. CDR3 length: 13 amino acids. V dropped 3 bases and J dropped 5 bases, with 7 bases sitting between them.

J is TRBJ1-5 and V is TRBV5-6; perhaps TRBD1 as D (6 bases). Trimming removed 4 bases from V and 3 bases from J, with 14 bases in between. CDR3 length: 15 residues. Per germline, CDR1 SGHDT and CDR2 YYEEEE. The CDR3 DNA sequence: TGTGCCAGCAGCCGACGACAGGCATACAATCAGCCCCAGCATTTT. Translation: CASSRRQAYNQPQHF.

The rearrangement joins TRBV7-9 to TRBJ2-7; the D gene is possibly TRBD1 (5 bases). The germline CDR1 and CDR2 sequences are SEHNR and FQNEAQ (reference sequence). CDR3 length equals 13 residues. V was cut by 5 bases and J by 3 bases, with 11 bases left in between. For the CDR3, the DNA is TGTGCCAGCAGCGTTCCAAGGGGCTACGAGCAGTACTTC. It translates to CASSVPRGYEQYF.

This sequence joins TRBV4-1 and TRBJ1-1; D gene unclear. The germline V gene has CDR1 MGHRA and CDR2 YSYEKL. The CDR3 sequence is 15 residues long. The V end was cut by 6 bases, the J end by 5 bases, with 19 bases between. CDR3 bases: TGCGCCAGCAGGCCCTCTGGGGAGGGATTGACTGAAGCTTTCTTT. Its translation: CASRPSGEGLTEAFF.

The genes are TRBV5-6 and TRBJ1-2, with a possible D match to TRBD1 (5 bases). The CDR3 length is 15 residues. Trimming took off 2 bases at V and 4 bases at J, with 15 bases between the two ends. The germline gives CDR1 SGHDT, CDR2 YYEEEE. The CDR3, as DNA: TGTGCCAGCAGCTTTTGGGACTCCAGCCCCTATGGCTACACCTTC. Its protein product is CASSFWDSSPYGYTF.

The V call is TRBV15, the J call TRBJ1-3; weak D call: TRBD1 (6 bases). This CDR3 is built from 16 residues. Germline-derived CDR1 and CDR2 are LNHNV and YYDKDF (reference sequence). Deletions cut 1 base from V and 4 bases from J, with 14 bases between. The CDR3, as DNA: TGTGCCACCAGCAGAGGTCGTCAGGGGTCGGGAAACACCATATATTTT. Amino acid sequence: CATSRGRQGSGNTIYF. The entire variable domain, with the rest obtained from reference TRBV15 and TRBJ1-3, is as follows: DAMVIQNPRYQVTQFGKPVTLSCSQTLNHNVMYWYQQKSSQAPKLLFHYYDKDFNNEADTPDNFQSRRPNTSFCFLDIRSPGLGDTAMYLCATSRGRQGSGNTIYFGEGSWLTVV.

V and J are TRBV5-8 and TRBJ1-3; 7 nucleotides align to TRBD1. CDR3 size: 14 residues. Germline V gene data show CDR1 as SGHTS and CDR2 as YDEGEE. Trimming cost V 5 bases and J 4 bases; bases outside gene matches: 6. The CDR3 DNA reads as TGTGCCAGCAGTGCGGACAGGACGGGAAACACCATATATTTT. It is translated as CASSADRTGNTIYF.

The chain employs TRBV30 and TRBJ1-1; D is unclear. Germline V gene sequence: CDR1 GTSNPN, CDR2 SVGIG (reference sequence). V lost 0 bases and J 6 bases, leaving 5 bases between the germline ends. This CDR3 has 11 residues. The CDR3 sequence is CAWSVLAEAFF. In DNA, the CDR3 is TGTGCCTGGAGTGTCTTAGCTGAAGCTTTCTTT. The entire variable domain, with the rest obtained from reference TRBV30 and TRBJ1-1, is as follows: SQTIHQWPATLVQPVGSPLSLECTVEGTSNPNLYWYRQAAGRGLQLLFYSVGIGQISSEVPQNLSASRPQDRQFILSSKKLLLSDSGFYLCAWSVLAEAFFGQGTRLTVV.

This CDR3 is CAWFSGASSYNEQFF. As DNA, the CDR3 is TGTGCCTGGTTCAGCGGGGCGAGCTCCTACAATGAGCAGTTCTTC. V usage is TRBV30 and J usage is TRBJ2-1, with 7 bases fitting TRBD2. With 5 bases clipped from V and 0 bases from J, the junction kept 7 bases outside the gene matches. CDR3 length: 15 amino acids. CDR1 is GTSNPN and CDR2 is SVGIG in the germline V gene (reference sequence).

This rearrangement joins TRBV9 to TRBJ1-1; the D is unclear. From germline, CDR1 is SGDLS and CDR2 YYNGEE. This CDR3 is built from 13 residues. Between the trimmed V and J ends, which lost 0 bases and 1 base, there was a span of 4 bases. Written as DNA, the CDR3 is TGTGCCAGCAGCGTAGAGGCGAACACTGAAGCTTTCTTT. Translating gives CASSVEANTEAFF.

J is TRBJ2-5 and V is TRBV5-6, with D perhaps being TRBD1 or TRBD2 (5 bases each). The length of the CDR3 is 15 residues. Germline CDR1 is SGHDT and CDR2 is YYEEEE. V lost 0 bases to trimming and J lost 5 bases, with 14 bases between them. CDR3 nucleotides: TGTGCCAGCAGCTTGGCCCGGGGAAAGGGGGAGACCCAGTACTTC. Amino acid sequence: CASSLARGKGETQYF.

This chain links TRBV4-2 with TRBJ1-3; D not certain. This CDR3 is built from 13 residues. The germline CDR1 and CDR2 sequences are LGHNA and YNFKEQ. V lost 2 bases, J lost 8 bases, and 10 bases lay in between. DNA for the CDR3: TGTGCCAGCAGCCAATTAGGGAAAGACACCATATATTTT. Translation gives CASSQLGKDTIYF.

This clone has a single count. The genes are TRBV5-1 and TRBJ1-2; 12 positions agree with TRBD1. Germline loops: CDR1 SGHRS, CDR2 YFSETQ. The CDR3 has 15 residues. Trimming took 0 bases from V and 7 from J; bases not matched to a gene: 4. CDR3 sequence reads: CASSLGGQGAGGYTF. CDR3 DNA: TGCGCCAGCAGCTTGGGGGGACAGGGGGCAGGTGGCTACACCTTC.

The gene calls are TRBV9 and TRBJ2-3, with D possibly matching TRBD1 (7 bases). The CDR3 has 15 residues. Germline V gene data show CDR1 as SGDLS and CDR2 as YYNGEE. The V end was cut by 3 bases, the J end by 4 bases, with 15 bases between. Here the CDR3 reads CASSEQGRGADTQYF. Here the CDR3 DNA reads TGTGCCAGCAGCGAACAGGGGCGGGGTGCAGATACGCAGTATTTT.

The gene calls are TRBV7-8 and TRBJ2-7; no clear D. Germline V gene sequence: CDR1 SGHVS, CDR2 FQNEAQ. V lost 1 base to trimming and J lost 3 bases, with 10 bases between them. The CDR3 spans 14 residues. The CDR3 DNA follows: TGTGCCAGCAGCTTAGTGCTGGGGAACTACGAGCAGTACTTC. Translating gives CASSLVLGNYEQYF.